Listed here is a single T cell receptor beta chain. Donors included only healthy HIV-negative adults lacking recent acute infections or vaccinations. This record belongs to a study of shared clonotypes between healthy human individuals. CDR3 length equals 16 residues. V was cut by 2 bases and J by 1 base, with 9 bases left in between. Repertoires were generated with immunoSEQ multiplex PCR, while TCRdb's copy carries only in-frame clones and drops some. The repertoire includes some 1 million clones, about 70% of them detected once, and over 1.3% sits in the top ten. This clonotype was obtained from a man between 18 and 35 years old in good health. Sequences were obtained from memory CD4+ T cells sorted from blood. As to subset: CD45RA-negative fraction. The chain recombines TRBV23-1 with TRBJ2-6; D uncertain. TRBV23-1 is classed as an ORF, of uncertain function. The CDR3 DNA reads TGCGCCAGCAGTCAACCCGTAAGGTCTGGGGCCAACGTCCTGACTTTC. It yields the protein CASSQPVRSGANVLTF.